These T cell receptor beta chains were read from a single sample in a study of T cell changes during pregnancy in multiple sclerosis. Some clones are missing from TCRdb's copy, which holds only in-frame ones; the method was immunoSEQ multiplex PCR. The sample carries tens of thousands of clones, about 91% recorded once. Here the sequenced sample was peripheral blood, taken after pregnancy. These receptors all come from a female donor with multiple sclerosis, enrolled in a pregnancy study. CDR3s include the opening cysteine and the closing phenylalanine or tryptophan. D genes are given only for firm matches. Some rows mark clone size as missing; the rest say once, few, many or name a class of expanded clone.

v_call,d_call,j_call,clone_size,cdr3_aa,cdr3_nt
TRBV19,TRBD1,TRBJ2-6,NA,CASSGLQGAGANVLTF,TGTGCCAGTAGTGGGCTACAGGGGGCTGGGGCCAACGTCCTGACTTTC
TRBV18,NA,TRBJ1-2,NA,CASSPGKGASYGYTF,TGTGCCAGCTCACCAGGAAAAGGGGCGTCCTATGGCTACACCTTC
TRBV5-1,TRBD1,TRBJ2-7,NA,CASRDRGSEQYF,TGCGCCAGCAGAGACAGGGGCTCCGAGCAGTACTTC
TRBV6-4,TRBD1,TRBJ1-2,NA,CASSPDRTSNYGYTF,TGTGCCAGCAGTCCGGACAGGACCTCTAACTATGGCTACACCTTC
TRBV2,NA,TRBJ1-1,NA,CASSESRGTEAFF,TGTGCCAGCAGTGAAAGTAGGGGCACTGAAGCTTTCTTT
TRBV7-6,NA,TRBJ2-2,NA,CASSLAPAGELFF,TGTGCCAGCAGCTTAGCCCCAGCCGGGGAGCTGTTTTTT
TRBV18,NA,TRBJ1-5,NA,CASSPAAPGQRNQPQHF,TGTGCCAGCTCACCGGCGGCGCCGGGACAAAGAAATCAGCCCCAGCATTTT
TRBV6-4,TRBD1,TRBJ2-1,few,CASSFGQGAGNEQFF,TGTGCCAGCAGTTTCGGACAGGGAGCCGGCAATGAGCAGTTCTTC
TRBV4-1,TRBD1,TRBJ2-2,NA,CASSQEPGQGNTGELFF,TGCGCCAGCAGCCAAGAACCAGGACAGGGGAACACCGGGGAGCTGTTTTTT
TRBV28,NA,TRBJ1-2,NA,CASSAPGQSGYTF,TGTGCCAGCAGTGCACCGGGACAAAGTGGCTACACCTTC
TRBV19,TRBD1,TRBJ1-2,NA,CASSKSTGTANYGYTF,TGTGCCAGTAGTAAATCGACAGGGACCGCTAACTATGGCTACACCTTC
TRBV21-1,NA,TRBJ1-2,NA,CASSKALGDGYTF,TGTGCCAGCAGCAAAGCGCTCGGAGATGGCTACACCTTC
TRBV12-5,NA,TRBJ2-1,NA,CASGGYRHPDNEQFF,TGTGCTAGTGGGGGCTACCGGCACCCTGACAATGAGCAGTTCTTC
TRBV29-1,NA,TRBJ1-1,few,CSVWNRVNTEAFF,TGCAGCGTTTGGAACAGAGTGAACACTGAAGCTTTCTTT
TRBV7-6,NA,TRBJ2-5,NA,CASTEDSQETQYF,TGTGCCAGCACCGAAGACAGCCAAGAGACCCAGTACTTC
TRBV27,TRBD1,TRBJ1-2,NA,CASSPGGQGLLSYTF,TGTGCCAGCAGCCCGGGGGGACAGGGACTCCTTAGCTACACCTTC
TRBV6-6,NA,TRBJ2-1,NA,CASSLLASEQFF,TGTGCCAGCAGTCTTTTAGCGTCTGAGCAGTTCTTC
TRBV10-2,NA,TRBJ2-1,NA,CASSGSSSLLYNEQFF,TGCGCCAGCAGTGGATCTAGTAGTCTCCTTTACAATGAGCAGTTCTTC
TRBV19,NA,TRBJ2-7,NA,CASSIERIYEQYF,TGTGCCAGTAGTATCGAGCGCATCTACGAGCAGTACTTC
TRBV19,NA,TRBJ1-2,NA,CATYAGYYGYTF,TGTGCCACCTACGCGGGTTACTATGGCTACACCTTC
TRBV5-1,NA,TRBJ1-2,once,CASSAWGQPYGYTF,TGCGCCAGCAGCGCCTGGGGGCAGCCCTATGGCTACACCTTC
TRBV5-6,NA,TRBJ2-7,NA,CASSLRTVNEQYF,TGTGCCAGCAGCTTGAGGACAGTTAACGAGCAGTACTTC
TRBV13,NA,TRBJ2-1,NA,CASRVLSSYNEQFF,TGTGCCAGCAGGGTGCTGAGCTCCTACAATGAGCAGTTCTTC
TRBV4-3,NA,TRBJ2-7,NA,CASSQDFPGRSSYEQYF,TGCGCCAGCAGCCAAGATTTCCCGGGTAGGAGCTCCTACGAGCAGTACTTC
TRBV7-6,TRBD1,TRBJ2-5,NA,CASSARQGRGAETQYF,TGTGCCAGCAGCGCCCGACAGGGTCGGGGCGCAGAGACCCAGTACTTC
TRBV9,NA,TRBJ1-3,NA,CASSSDGGNTIYF,TGTGCCAGCAGCTCCGACGGGGGAAACACCATATATTTT
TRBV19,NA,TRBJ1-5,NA,CASSIEAGWINQPQHF,TGTGCCAGTAGTATAGAAGCAGGGTGGATCAATCAGCCCCAGCATTTT
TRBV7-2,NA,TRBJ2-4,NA,CASSPRQESIQYF,TGTGCCAGCAGCCCCAGACAGGAGAGCATTCAGTACTTC
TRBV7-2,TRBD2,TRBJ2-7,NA,CASSSLAGGVYEQYF,TGTGCCAGCAGCTCACTAGCGGGAGGGGTCTACGAGCAGTACTTC
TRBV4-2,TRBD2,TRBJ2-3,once,CASSQELAGGPDTQYF,TGTGCCAGCAGCCAAGAACTAGCGGGAGGGCCAGATACGCAGTATTTT
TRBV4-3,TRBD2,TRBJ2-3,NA,CASSHGTSWADTQYF,TGCGCCAGCAGCCACGGGACTAGCTGGGCAGATACGCAGTATTTT
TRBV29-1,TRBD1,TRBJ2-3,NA,CSAGTGSADTQYF,TGCAGCGCCGGGACAGGGAGCGCAGATACGCAGTATTTT
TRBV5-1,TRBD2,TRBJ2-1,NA,CASRAGTSFNNEQFF,TGCGCCAGCAGGGCCGGGACTAGCTTCAACAATGAGCAGTTCTTC